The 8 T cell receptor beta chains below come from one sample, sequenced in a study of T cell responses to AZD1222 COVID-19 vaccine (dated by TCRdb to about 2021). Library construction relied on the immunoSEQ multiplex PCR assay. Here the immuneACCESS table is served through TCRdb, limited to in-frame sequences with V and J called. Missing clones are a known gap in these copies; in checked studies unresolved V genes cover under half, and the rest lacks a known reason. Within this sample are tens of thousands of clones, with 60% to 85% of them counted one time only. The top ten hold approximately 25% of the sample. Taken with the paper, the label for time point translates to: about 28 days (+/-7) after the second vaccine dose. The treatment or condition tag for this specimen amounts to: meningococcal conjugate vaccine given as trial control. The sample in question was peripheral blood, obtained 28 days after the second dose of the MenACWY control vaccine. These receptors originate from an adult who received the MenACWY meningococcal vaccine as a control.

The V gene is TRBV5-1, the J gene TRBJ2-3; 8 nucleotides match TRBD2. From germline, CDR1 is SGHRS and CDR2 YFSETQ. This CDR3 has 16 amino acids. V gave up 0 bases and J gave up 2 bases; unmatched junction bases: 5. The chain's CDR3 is CASSLAVAGSTDTQYF. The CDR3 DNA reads TGCGCCAGCAGCTTGGCGGTAGCGGGGTCCACAGATACGCAGTATTTT. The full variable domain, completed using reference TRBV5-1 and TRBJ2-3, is KAGVTQTPRYLIKTRGQQVTLSCSPISGHRSVSWYQQTPGQGLQFLFEYFSETQRNKGNFPGRFSGRQFSNSRSEMNVSTLELGDSALYLCASSLAVAGSTDTQYFGPGTRLTVL.

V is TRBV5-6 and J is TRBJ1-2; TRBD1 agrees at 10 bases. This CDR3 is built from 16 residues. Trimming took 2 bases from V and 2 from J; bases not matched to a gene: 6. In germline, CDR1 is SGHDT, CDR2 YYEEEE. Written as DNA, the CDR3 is TGTGCCAGCAGCTTCGGGGACAGGGGTCGAAACTATGGCTACACCTTC. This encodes CASSFGDRGRNYGYTF.

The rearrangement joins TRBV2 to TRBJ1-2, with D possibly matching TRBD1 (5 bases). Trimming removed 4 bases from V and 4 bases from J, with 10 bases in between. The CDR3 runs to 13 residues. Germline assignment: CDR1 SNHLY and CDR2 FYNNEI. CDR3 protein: CASSGDDGYGYTF. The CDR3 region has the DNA TGTGCCAGCAGTGGGGACGACGGCTATGGCTACACCTTC.

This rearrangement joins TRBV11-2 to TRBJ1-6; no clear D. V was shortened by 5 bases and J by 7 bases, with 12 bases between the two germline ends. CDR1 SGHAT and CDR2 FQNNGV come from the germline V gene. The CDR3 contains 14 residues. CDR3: CASSLTPTNSPLHF. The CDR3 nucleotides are TGTGCCAGCAGCCTAACACCGACCAATTCACCCCTCCACTTT.

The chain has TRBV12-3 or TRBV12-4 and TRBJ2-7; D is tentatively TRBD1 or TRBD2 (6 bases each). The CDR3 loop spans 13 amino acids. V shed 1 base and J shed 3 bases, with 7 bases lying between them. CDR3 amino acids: CASSLEGGYEQYF. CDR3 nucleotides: TGTGCCAGCAGTTTAGAGGGGGGCTACGAGCAGTACTTC.

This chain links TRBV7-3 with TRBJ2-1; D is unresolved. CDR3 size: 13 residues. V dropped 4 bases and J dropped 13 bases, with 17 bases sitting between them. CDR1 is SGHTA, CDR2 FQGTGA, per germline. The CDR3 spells CASSSVDRASQFF. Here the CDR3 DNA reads TGTGCCAGCAGCTCGGTCGATAGAGCGAGCCAGTTCTTC.

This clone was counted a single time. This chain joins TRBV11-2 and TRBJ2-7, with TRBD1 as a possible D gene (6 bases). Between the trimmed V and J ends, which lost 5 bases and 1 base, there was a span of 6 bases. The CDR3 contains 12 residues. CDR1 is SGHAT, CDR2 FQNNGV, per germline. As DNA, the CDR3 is TGTGCCAGCAGCCAGGGGTCCTACGAGCAGTACTTC. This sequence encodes CASSQGSYEQYF.

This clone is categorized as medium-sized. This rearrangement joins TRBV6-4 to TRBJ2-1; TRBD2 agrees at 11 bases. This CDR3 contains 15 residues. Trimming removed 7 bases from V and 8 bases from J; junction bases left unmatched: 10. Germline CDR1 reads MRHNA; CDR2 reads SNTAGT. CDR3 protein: CASKGVAGGPYEQFF. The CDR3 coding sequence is TGTGCCAGCAAGGGGGTAGCGGGAGGGCCCTATGAGCAGTTCTTC.